One and the same sample provided the 2 T cell receptor beta chains below, sequenced in a study of CD8 T cells in Susac syndrome. Reverse transcription of 0.5 to 1 ug RNA was carried out with random hexamers. Each CDR3 protein gets one entry after TCRdb re-called the immunoSEQ multiplex PCR reads with MiXCR. The sample includes about 94,000 distinct CDR3 sequences, just under 95% seen only once; the top ten take less than 0.4%. Input material: CD4+ T cells from PBMCs. The source of these receptors is a human donor with Susac syndrome.

The chain employs TRBV9 and TRBJ2-7, with D perhaps given as TRBD1 or TRBD2 (5 bases each). In germline, CDR1 is SGDLS, CDR2 YYNGEE. V gave up 1 base and J gave up 4 bases, with 15 bases separating them. CDR3 length: 15 amino acids. CDR3 residues: CASSVRGSGAYEQYF. CDR3 DNA: TGTGCCAGCAGCGTACGAGGGTCCGGGGCTTACGAGCAGTACTTC. Complete variable domain (other parts from reference TRBV9 and TRBJ2-7): DSGVTQTPKHLITATGQRVTLRCSPRSGDLSVYWYQQSLDQGLQFLIQYYNGEERAKGNILERFSAQQFPDLHSELNLSSLELGDSALYFCASSVRGSGAYEQYFGPGTRLTVT.

This chain connects TRBV28 to TRBJ2-1, with TRBD1 matching over 9 bases. The CDR3 length is 14 residues. V shed 6 bases and J 8 bases; nucleotides not matched to a gene: 8. The germline V gene encodes CDR1 MDHEN and CDR2 SYDVKM. The DNA of the CDR3 is TGTGCCAGCAGGGGAGGGACAGGGTTACATGAGCAGTTCTTC. As protein: CASRGGTGLHEQFF. The entire variable domain, with the rest obtained from reference TRBV28 and TRBJ2-1, is as follows: DVKVTQSSRYLVKRTGEKVFLECVQDMDHENMFWYRQDPGLGLRLIYFSYDVKMKEKGDIPEGYSVSREKKERFSLILESASTNQTSMYLCASRGGTGLHEQFFGPGTRLTVL.